This T cell receptor beta chain was sequenced for a study of regulatory T cells in long-lasting Graves disease. This clonotype was picked up a small number of times. Time point given: newly diagnosed GD, antithyroid drugs for less than 3 months. Isolated PBMC RNA provided the starting material for the TCR library. Library construction for TCR beta used iRepertoire HTBI primers and Arm-PCR of CDR3 regions. TCRdb called the multiplex PCR reads again in MiXCR, with one record for every CDR3 protein. The sample records hundreds of thousands of distinct CDR3 sequences, 16% being singletons. Per germline, CDR1 MNHEY and CDR2 SVGEGT. Trimming took 3 bases from V and 8 from J; bases not matched to a gene: 11. This CDR3 comprises 16 residues. These same records also appear under a second study, on T cells in Graves' hyperthyroidism and ophthalmopathy.

The chain combines TRBV6-2 or TRBV6-3 with TRBJ2-1, with 9 bases that match TRBD2. This specimen consisted of peripheral blood mononuclear cells (PBMCs), obtained at new diagnosis, from a patient treated with antithyroid drugs. The TCR comes from a man between 35 and 55 years old with Graves disease. CDR3 loop: CASSYASGVFNDEQFF. In nucleotides, the CDR3 is TGTGCCAGCAGTTATGCTAGCGGGGTGTTTAATGATGAGCAGTTCTTC.